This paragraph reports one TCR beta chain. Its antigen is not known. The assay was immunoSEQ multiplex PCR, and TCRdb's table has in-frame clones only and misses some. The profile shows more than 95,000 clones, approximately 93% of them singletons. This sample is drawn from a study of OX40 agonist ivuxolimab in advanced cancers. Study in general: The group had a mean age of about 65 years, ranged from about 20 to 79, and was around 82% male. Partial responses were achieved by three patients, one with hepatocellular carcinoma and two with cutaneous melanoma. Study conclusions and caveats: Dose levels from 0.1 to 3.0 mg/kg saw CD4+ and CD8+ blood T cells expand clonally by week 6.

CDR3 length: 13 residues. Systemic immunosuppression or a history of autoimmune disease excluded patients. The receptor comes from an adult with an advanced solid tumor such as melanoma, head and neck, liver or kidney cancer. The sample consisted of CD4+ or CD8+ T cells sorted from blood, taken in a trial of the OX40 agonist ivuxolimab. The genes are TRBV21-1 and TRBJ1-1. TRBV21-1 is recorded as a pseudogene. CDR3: CASTPGGDTEAFF. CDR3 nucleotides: TGTGCCAGCACCCCGGGGGGGGACACTGAAGCTTTCTTT.